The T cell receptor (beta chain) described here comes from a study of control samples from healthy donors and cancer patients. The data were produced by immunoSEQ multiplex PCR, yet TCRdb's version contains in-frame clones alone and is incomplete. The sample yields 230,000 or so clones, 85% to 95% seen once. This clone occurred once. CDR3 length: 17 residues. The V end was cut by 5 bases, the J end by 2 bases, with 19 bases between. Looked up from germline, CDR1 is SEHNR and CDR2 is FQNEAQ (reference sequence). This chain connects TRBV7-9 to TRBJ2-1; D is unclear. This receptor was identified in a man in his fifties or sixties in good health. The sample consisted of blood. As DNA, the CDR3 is TGTGCCAGCAGCCCCCGACCTAACCCCCAAACCTACAATGAGCAGTTCTTC. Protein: CASSPRPNPQTYNEQFF.